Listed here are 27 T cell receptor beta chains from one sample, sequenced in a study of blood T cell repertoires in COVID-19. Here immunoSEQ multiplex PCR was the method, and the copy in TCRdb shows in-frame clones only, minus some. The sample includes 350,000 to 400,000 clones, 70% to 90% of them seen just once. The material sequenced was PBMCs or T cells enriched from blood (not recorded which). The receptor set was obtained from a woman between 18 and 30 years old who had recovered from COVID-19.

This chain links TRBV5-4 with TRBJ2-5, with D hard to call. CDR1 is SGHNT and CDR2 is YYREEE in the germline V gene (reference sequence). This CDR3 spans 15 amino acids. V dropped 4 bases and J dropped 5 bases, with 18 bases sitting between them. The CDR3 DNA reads TGTGCCAGCAGCACCTCATCGGTTAGGAGCGAGACCCAGTACTTC. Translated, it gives CASSTSSVRSETQYF.

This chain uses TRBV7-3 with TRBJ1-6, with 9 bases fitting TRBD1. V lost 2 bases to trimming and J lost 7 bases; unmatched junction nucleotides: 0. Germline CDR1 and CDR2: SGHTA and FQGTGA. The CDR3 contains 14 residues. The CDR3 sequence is CASSLGTGNSPLHF. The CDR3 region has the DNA TGTGCCAGCAGCTTAGGGACAGGGAATTCACCCCTCCACTTT. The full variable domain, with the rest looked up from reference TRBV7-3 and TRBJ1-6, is GAGVSQTPSNKVTEKGKYVELRCDPISGHTALYWYRQSLGQGPEFLIYFQGTGAADDSGLPNDRFFAVRPEGSVSTLKIQRTERGDSAVYLCASSLGTGNSPLHFGNGTRLTVT.

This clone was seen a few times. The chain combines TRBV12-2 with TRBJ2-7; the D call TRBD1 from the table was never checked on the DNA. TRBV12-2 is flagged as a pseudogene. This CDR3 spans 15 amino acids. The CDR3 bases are TGTGCAAGTCGCTTAGGCCACATTAAGTCCTACGAGCAGTACTTC. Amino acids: CASRLGHIKSYEQYF.

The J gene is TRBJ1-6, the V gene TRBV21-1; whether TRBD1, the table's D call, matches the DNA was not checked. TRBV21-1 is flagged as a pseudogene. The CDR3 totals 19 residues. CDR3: CASSVSGTGGSSYNSPLHF. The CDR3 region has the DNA TGTGCCAGCAGCGTATCCGGGACAGGGGGAAGCTCCTATAATTCACCCCTCCACTTT.

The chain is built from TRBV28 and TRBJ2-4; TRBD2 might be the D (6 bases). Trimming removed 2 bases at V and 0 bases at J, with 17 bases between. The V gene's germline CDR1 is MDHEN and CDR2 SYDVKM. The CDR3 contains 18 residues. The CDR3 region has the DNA TGTGCCAGCAGTTTAATTAGCGGAGCACTACTAGCCAAAAACATTCAGTACTTC. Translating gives CASSLISGALLAKNIQYF.

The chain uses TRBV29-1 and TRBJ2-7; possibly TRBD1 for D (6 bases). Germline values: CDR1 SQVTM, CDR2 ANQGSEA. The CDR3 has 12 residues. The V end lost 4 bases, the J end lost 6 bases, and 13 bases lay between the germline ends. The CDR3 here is CSVGIGGSEQYF. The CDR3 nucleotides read TGCAGCGTTGGGATAGGGGGAAGCGAGCAGTACTTC.

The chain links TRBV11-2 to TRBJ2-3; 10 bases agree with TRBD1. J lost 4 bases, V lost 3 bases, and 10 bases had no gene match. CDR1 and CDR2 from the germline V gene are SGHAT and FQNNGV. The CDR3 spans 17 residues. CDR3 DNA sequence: TGTGCCAGCAGCTTGAGACCGGGACAGGGGCGCGCAGATACGCAGTATTTT. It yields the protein CASSLRPGQGRADTQYF.

The CDR3 is CASSVGRVAGTEAFF. CDR3 DNA: TGTGCCAGCAGCGTAGGAAGGGTGGCGGGCACTGAAGCTTTCTTT. The chain is built from TRBV9 and TRBJ1-1; D remains unclear. Germline CDR1 SGDLS, CDR2 YYNGEE. The CDR3 is made up of 15 amino acids. Trimming removed 0 bases from V and 4 bases from J, with 13 bases in between.

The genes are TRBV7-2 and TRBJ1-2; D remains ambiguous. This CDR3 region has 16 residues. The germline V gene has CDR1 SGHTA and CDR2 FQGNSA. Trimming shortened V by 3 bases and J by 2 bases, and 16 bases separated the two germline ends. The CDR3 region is CASSLTVELGNYGYTF. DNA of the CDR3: TGTGCCAGCAGCTTGACTGTAGAACTTGGGAACTATGGCTACACCTTC.

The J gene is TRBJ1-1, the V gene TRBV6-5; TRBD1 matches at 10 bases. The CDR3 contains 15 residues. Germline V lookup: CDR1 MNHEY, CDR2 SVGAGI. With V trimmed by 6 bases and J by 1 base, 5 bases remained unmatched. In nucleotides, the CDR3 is TGTGCCAGCAGGAGGGACAGGGGTCCGAACACTGAAGCTTTCTTT. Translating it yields CASRRDRGPNTEAFF.

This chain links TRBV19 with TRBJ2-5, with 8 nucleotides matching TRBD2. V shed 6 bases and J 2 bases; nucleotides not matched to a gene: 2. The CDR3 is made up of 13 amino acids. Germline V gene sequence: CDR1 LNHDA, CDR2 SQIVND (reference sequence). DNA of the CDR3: TGTGCCAGTAGGCTAGCGGGTCAAGAGACCCAGTACTTC. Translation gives CASRLAGQETQYF.

CDR3 bases: TGTGCCAGCAGCAAAGAGACTAGTCGTGGGGCCAACGTCCTGACTTTC. As protein: CASSKETSRGANVLTF. The chain links TRBV11-3 to TRBJ2-6, with D maybe TRBD2 (6 bases). CDR3 length: 16 residues. Per germline, CDR1 SGHNT and CDR2 YENEEA. Trimming shortened V by 5 bases and J by 3 bases, and 14 bases separated the two germline ends. The entire variable domain, with the rest obtained from reference TRBV11-3 and TRBJ2-6, is as follows: EAGVVQSPRYKIIEKKQPVAFWCNPISGHNTLYWYLQNLGQGPELLIRYENEEAVDDSQLPKDRFSAERLKGVDSTLKIQPAELGDSAVYLCASSKETSRGANVLTFGAGSRLTVL.

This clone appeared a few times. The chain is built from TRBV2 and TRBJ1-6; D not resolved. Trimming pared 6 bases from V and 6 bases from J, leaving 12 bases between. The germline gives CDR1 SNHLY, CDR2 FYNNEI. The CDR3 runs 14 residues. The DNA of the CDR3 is TGTGCCAGCAGGCCCCCAGCGAGTAATTCACCCCTCCACTTT. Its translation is CASRPPASNSPLHF.

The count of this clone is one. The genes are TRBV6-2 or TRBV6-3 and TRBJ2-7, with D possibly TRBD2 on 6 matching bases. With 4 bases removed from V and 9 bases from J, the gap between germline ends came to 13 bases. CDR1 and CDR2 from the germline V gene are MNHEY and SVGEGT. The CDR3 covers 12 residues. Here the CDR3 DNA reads TGTGCCAGCAGTTCAATCCGGGACTTGCAGTACTTC. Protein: CASSSIRDLQYF.

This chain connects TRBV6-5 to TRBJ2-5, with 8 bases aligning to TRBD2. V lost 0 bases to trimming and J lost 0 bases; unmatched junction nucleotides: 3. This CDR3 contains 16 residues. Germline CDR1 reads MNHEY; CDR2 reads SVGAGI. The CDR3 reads CASSYSSSGDQETQYF. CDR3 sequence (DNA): TGTGCCAGCAGTTACTCTAGTAGCGGGGACCAAGAGACCCAGTACTTC.

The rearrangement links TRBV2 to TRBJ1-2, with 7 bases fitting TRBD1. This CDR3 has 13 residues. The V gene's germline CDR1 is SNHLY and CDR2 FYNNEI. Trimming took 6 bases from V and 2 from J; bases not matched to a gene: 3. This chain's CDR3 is CASRTDRNYGYTF. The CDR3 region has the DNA TGTGCCAGCAGGACGGACAGGAACTATGGCTACACCTTC.

Written as DNA, the CDR3 is TGTGCCAGCAGTCAAAGGGGCTCGAATTCACCCCTCCACTTT. Protein sequence: CASSQRGSNSPLHF. V and J are TRBV6-5 and TRBJ1-6; a possible D gene is TRBD1 (5 bases). Germline CDR1 MNHEY, CDR2 SVGAGI. V was shortened by 5 bases and J by 7 bases, with 12 bases between the two germline ends. CDR3 size: 14 residues.

The CDR3 sequence: CASSQERGQPQHF. CDR3 nucleotides: TGTGCCAGCAGCCAAGAGCGGGGCCAGCCCCAGCATTTT. The genes are TRBV3-1 (or the pseudogene TRBV3-2) and TRBJ1-5; possible D gene TRBD1, 5 bases. Germline V gene lookup returns CDR1 LGHDT and CDR2 YNNKEL (reference sequence). With 0 bases removed from V and 7 bases from J, the gap between germline ends came to 7 bases. The CDR3 is 13 residues long.

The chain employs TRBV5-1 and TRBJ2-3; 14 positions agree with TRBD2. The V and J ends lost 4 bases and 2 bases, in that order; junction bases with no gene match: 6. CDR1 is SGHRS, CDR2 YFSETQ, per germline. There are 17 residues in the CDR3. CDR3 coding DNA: TGCGCCAGCAGCCGACGGACTAGCGGGGGGTACACAGATACGCAGTATTTT. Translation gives CASSRRTSGGYTDTQYF.

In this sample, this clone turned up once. CDR3 protein: CASSAKSEGTGYEQYF. Here the CDR3 DNA reads TGCGCCAGCAGTGCGAAATCAGAAGGGACAGGGTACGAGCAGTACTTC. J is TRBJ2-7 and V is TRBV10-1; 9 bases are shared with TRBD1. In germline, CDR1 is WNHNN, CDR2 SYGVQD (reference sequence). Trimming removed 4 bases from V and 4 bases from J; junction bases left unmatched: 11. This CDR3 is built from 16 residues.

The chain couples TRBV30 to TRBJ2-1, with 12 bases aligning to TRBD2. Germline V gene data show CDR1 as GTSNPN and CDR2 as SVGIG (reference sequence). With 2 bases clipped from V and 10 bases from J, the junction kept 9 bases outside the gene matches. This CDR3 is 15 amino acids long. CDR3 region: CAWSSGLAGSEEQFF. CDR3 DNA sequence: TGTGCCTGGAGTTCTGGACTAGCGGGGTCGGAGGAGCAGTTCTTC.

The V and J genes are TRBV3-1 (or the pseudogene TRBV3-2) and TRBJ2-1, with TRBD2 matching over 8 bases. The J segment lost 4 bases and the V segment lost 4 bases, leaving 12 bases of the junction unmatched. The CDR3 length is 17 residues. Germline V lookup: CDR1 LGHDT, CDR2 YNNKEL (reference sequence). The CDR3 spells CASSLRGSGGTYNEQFF. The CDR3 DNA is TGTGCCAGCAGCCTCCGAGGAAGCGGGGGTACTTACAATGAGCAGTTCTTC.

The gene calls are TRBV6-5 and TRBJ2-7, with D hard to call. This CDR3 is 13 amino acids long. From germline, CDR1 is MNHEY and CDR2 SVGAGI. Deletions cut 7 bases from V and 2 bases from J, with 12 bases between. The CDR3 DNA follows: TGTGCCAGCATCAGGCAGTACCCCTACGAGCAGTACTTC. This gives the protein CASIRQYPYEQYF.

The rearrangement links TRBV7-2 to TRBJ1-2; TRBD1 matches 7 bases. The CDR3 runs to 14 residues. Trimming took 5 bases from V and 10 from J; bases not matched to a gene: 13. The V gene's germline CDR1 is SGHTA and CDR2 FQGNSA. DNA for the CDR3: TGTGCCAGCAGCCCGGGACAGTGGTACAGAGACTACACCTTC. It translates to CASSPGQWYRDYTF.

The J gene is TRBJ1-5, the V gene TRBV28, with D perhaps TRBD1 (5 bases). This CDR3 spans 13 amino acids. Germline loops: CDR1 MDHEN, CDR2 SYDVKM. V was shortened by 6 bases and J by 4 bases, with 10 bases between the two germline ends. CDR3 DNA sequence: TGTGCCAGCAGCGAGGGGAGGAATCAGCCCCAGCATTTT. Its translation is CASSEGRNQPQHF.

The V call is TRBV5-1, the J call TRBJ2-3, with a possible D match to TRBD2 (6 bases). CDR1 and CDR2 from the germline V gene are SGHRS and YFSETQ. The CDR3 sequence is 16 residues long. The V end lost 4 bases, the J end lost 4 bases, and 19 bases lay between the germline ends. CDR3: CASSPWAGSGADTQYF. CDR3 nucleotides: TGCGCCAGCAGCCCCTGGGCTGGTTCGGGGGCAGATACGCAGTATTTT.

In nucleotides, the CDR3 is TGTGCCAGCAGTTATTTTGGGCCGAACACTGAAGCTTTCTTT. As protein: CASSYFGPNTEAFF. The rearrangement links TRBV6-5 to TRBJ1-1; the D is unclear. Trimming cost V 3 bases and J 1 base, with 9 bases left between them. Per the germline V gene, CDR1 is MNHEY and CDR2 is SVGAGI. The CDR3 is 14 residues long.